The sequence of this T cell receptor (beta chain) was determined in a study of T cell responses to AZD1222 COVID-19 vaccine. Findings and caveats of the study: Researchers took repertoire samples only after the peak T cell response had come. Among those given AZD1222, only five or six were seropositive at baseline.

The CDR3 runs 14 residues. In germline, CDR1 is MNHEY, CDR2 SVGAGI. Trimming took off 8 bases at V and 0 bases at J, with 13 bases between the two ends. A note on this clone: Its antigen is unknown.

Sequencing was performed with immunoSEQ multiplex PCR; in TCRdb, only in-frame clones are kept and a portion is missing. This sample has about 120,000 clones, with over 75% found just once. Sequencing was performed on peripheral blood, taken on day 0 of MenACWY control vaccination. This receptor was obtained from an adult in good health. The V gene is TRBV6-5, the J gene TRBJ1-1, with D perhaps TRBD1 (6 bases). CDR3 bases: TGTGCCAGCGGGGGCGGGGTCTTGAACACTGAAGCTTTCTTT. It encodes CASGGGVLNTEAFF.